This TCR beta chain was retrieved from a study of cytomegalovirus exposure and HLA in healthy donors. Trimming pared 2 bases from V and 0 bases from J, leaving 11 bases between. CDR1 is SGHAT, CDR2 FQNNGV, per germline. CDR3 length: 17 residues. The PCR had 60 Vbeta and 13 Jbeta primers. Clones were sequenced by immunoSEQ multiplex PCR, and TCRdb holds only the in-frame ones, with some missing. Of around 170,000 clones listed, around four fifths are singletons. V is TRBV11-2 and J is TRBJ2-6; D may be TRBD2 (5 bases). The TCR sequence derives from a woman aged 18-29 years in good health and CMV-seronegative. The source material was PBMCs. The CDR3 DNA reads TGTGCCAGCAGCTTAAACGCGGGTAGCTCTGGGGCCAACGTCCTGACTTTC. As protein: CASSLNAGSSGANVLTF.